A single sample gave rise to the 15 T cell receptor beta chains below, sequenced in a study of CD8 T cells in Susac syndrome. When the RNA was reverse transcribed, random hexamers were used with an input of about 0.5 to 1 ug. One entry per CDR3 protein results from TCRdb running MiXCR on the immunoSEQ multiplex PCR reads. The data show 120,000 or so distinct CDR3 sequences, about 92% seen once. The sequencing input was CD4+ T cells from PBMCs. These receptors all stem from a human donor with multiple sclerosis.

The rearrangement joins TRBV7-9 to TRBJ1-1; D is unresolved. V was pared by 5 bases and J by 6 bases, with 10 bases between. This CDR3 has 12 amino acids. Per the germline V gene, CDR1 is SEHNR and CDR2 is FQNEAQ (reference sequence). The CDR3 DNA is TGTGCCAGCAGCCCGCAGAAATCTGAAGCTTTCTTT. This sequence encodes CASSPQKSEAFF.

A few counts support this clonotype. The J gene is TRBJ1-1, the V gene TRBV5-1; D is ambiguous. CDR1 is SGHRS and CDR2 is YFSETQ in the germline V gene. CDR3 size: 14 residues. Deletions cut 4 bases from V and 7 bases from J, with 17 bases between. For the CDR3, the DNA is TGCGCCAGCAGCCCTACACCTCGAGGTATTGAAGCTTTCTTT. Translating it yields CASSPTPRGIEAFF.

This chain joins TRBV7-8 and TRBJ1-3; 7 nucleotides align to TRBD1. J was trimmed by 4 bases and V by 1 base; bases with no gene match: 7. The CDR3 contains 16 residues. Germline CDR1 is SGHVS and CDR2 is FQNEAQ. This CDR3 is CASSLDHRGLGNTIYF. DNA of the CDR3: TGTGCCAGCAGCTTAGACCACAGGGGATTGGGAAACACCATATATTTT.

The count of this clonotype is one. V usage is TRBV19 and J usage is TRBJ1-2; D is unclear. CDR3 length: 16 amino acids. Germline V gives CDR1 LNHDA, CDR2 SQIVND (reference sequence). With 5 bases removed from V and 8 bases from J, the gap between germline ends came to 24 bases. The CDR3: CASSFLMGARSGGYTF. The CDR3 region has the DNA TGTGCCAGTAGTTTCCTCATGGGAGCCAGGTCTGGCGGCTACACCTTC.

This chain links TRBV20-1 with TRBJ1-1; the D is unclear. Deletions cut 4 bases from V and 4 bases from J, with 13 bases between. CDR1 is DFQATT, CDR2 SNEGSKA, per germline (reference sequence). This CDR3 region has 13 residues. The CDR3 region is CSATYTEGTEAFF. CDR3 in DNA: TGCAGTGCTACTTACACGGAGGGCACTGAAGCTTTCTTT.

Only one count was recorded for this clonotype. The J gene is TRBJ2-7, the V gene TRBV3-1, with TRBD1 identical over 8 bases. The germline V gene has CDR1 LGHDT and CDR2 YNNKEL (reference sequence). This CDR3 region has 17 residues. The trim removed 0 bases at V and 3 bases at J, leaving 10 bases unmatched. Written as DNA, the CDR3 is TGTGCCAGCAGCCAAGACCGGCGACAGGGGAACCACTACGAGCAGTACTTC. Its translation: CASSQDRRQGNHYEQYF.

This sequence joins TRBV7-2 and TRBJ2-3; TRBD1 or TRBD2 may be the D gene (5 bases each). This CDR3 has 16 residues. Germline V CDR1 and CDR2: SGHTA, FQGNSA. V lost 2 bases and J 2 bases, leaving 14 bases between the germline ends. DNA of the CDR3: TGTGCCAGCAGCTTACTAGCAGGGAGAAACACAGATACGCAGTATTTT. It translates to CASSLLAGRNTDTQYF.

This clonotype was counted only a few times. CDR3: CASSIQGAGANVLTF. CDR3 in DNA: TGTGCCAGTAGTATACAGGGGGCCGGGGCCAACGTCCTGACTTTC. V gene TRBV19 combines with J gene TRBJ2-6, with TRBD1 matching over 8 bases. CDR3 length: 15 amino acids. With 2 bases clipped from V and 4 bases from J, the junction kept 1 base outside the gene matches. Germline loops: CDR1 LNHDA, CDR2 SQIVND (reference sequence).

The chain joins TRBV20-1 to TRBJ1-5, with a weak D call TRBD1 (5 bases). The CDR3 consists of 13 residues. Germline CDR1 and CDR2: DFQATT and SNEGSKA (reference sequence). V lost 2 bases to trimming and J lost 2 bases, with 7 bases between them. CDR3 residues: CSARRQRNQPQHF. Written as DNA, the CDR3 is TGCAGTGCTAGACGACAGCGCAATCAGCCCCAGCATTTT.

The chain has TRBV4-1 and TRBJ1-6, with D hard to call. V was pared by 0 bases and J by 18 bases, with 15 bases between. The length of the CDR3 is 13 residues. Germline V gives CDR1 MGHRA, CDR2 YSYEKL. CDR3 sequence reads: CASSQDNGPSAHF. In nucleotides, the CDR3 is TGCGCCAGCAGCCAAGATAACGGGCCATCGGCCCACTTT.

V gene TRBV5-6 combines with J gene TRBJ1-5, with D uncertain. This CDR3 has 15 amino acids. Trimming removed 0 bases from V and 6 bases from J, with 13 bases in between. The V gene's germline CDR1 is SGHDT and CDR2 YYEEEE. CDR3 loop: CASSLGPGIAQPQHF. CDR3 sequence (DNA): TGTGCCAGCAGCTTGGGTCCCGGGATTGCTCAGCCCCAGCATTTT.

This chain uses TRBV30 with TRBJ2-2, with D perhaps assigned TRBD1 or TRBD2 (5 bases each). The CDR3 spans 16 residues. The V end lost 1 base, the J end lost 5 bases, and 17 bases lay between the germline ends. CDR1 is GTSNPN and CDR2 is SVGIG in the germline V gene (reference sequence). The CDR3 region has the DNA TGTGCCTGGAGTGCCCCTCGGGGACCAGGGACCGGGGAGCTGTTTTTT. This encodes CAWSAPRGPGTGELFF.

The genes are TRBV20-1 and TRBJ1-3; D ambiguous. CDR3 size: 15 residues. V lost 0 bases, J lost 3 bases, and 12 bases lay in between. CDR1 and CDR2 from the germline V gene are DFQATT and SNEGSKA (reference sequence). The DNA for the CDR3 is TGCAGTGCTAGAGATTTGGGCCGGGGTGGAAACACCATATATTTT. Its protein is CSARDLGRGGNTIYF.

Remarks on this clonotype: Compared with germline, one end of the junction differs, possibly owing to a read error. V is TRBV3-1 and J is TRBJ2-3; D gene ambiguous. Germline V gene lookup returns CDR1 LGHDT and CDR2 YNNKEL (reference sequence). This CDR3 has 12 residues. The CDR3, as DNA: TGTGCCAGCAGCCAAGGGGCAGAAACGCAGTATTTT. The encoded protein is CASSQGAETQYF.

CDR3 region: CASNLQGNGYTF. CDR3 bases: TGTGCCAGCAACCTACAGGGAAATGGCTACACCTTC. This chain uses TRBV7-9 with TRBJ1-2; D might be TRBD1 (6 bases). Germline loops: CDR1 SEHNR, CDR2 FQNEAQ (reference sequence). This CDR3 has 12 amino acids. With 7 bases removed from V and 6 bases from J, the gap between germline ends came to 12 bases.